The next 31 T cell receptor beta chains were all read from a single sample in a study of regulatory T cells in long-lasting Graves disease. Specified time point: newly diagnosed GD, antithyroid drugs for less than 3 months. PBMC-derived RNA was used for the TCR library. Libraries of TCR beta came from iRepertoire HTBI primers plus Arm-PCR of CDR3 regions. One entry per CDR3 protein, called by TCRdb with MiXCR from the multiplex PCR reads. In the table there are around 450,000 distinct CDR3 sequences, approximately 16% of which are singletons. This same sample was also part of a study on T cells in Graves' hyperthyroidism and ophthalmopathy.

Source: peripheral blood mononuclear cells (PBMCs), taken at new diagnosis, from a patient treated with antithyroid drugs. The origin of the receptors is a woman aged 40 to 49 with Graves disease.

The rearrangement uses TRBV28 and TRBJ1-1, with D perhaps matching TRBD1 (5 bases). CDR3 length: 16 amino acids. V was pared by 5 bases and J by 1 base, with 17 bases between. Germline V CDR1 and CDR2: MDHEN, SYDVKM. CDR3 protein: CASSPQRGMGNTEAFF. The CDR3 DNA reads TGTGCCAGCAGTCCTCAGAGGGGTATGGGGAACACTGAAGCTTTCTTT.

This clonotype was counted many times. The CDR3 here is CASSLQRDRSNEQFF. CDR3 in DNA: TGCGCCAGCAGCTTGCAACGGGACAGGTCCAATGAGCAGTTCTTC. The chain employs TRBV5-1 and TRBJ2-1, with TRBD1 matching 8 bases. This CDR3 region has 15 residues. Germline V gene sequence: CDR1 SGHRS, CDR2 YFSETQ. V lost 1 base to trimming and J lost 6 bases; unmatched junction nucleotides: 6.

V and J are TRBV24-1 and TRBJ2-1; a possible D gene is TRBD2 (6 bases). Per the germline V gene, CDR1 is KGHDR and CDR2 is SFDVKD. V shed 4 bases and J shed 7 bases, with 16 bases lying between them. This CDR3 comprises 15 residues. In nucleotides, the CDR3 is TGTGCCACCAGTGACCGGGACTCCCCCTGGAATGAGCAGTTCTTC. Amino acid sequence: CATSDRDSPWNEQFF.

This clonotype was counted only a few times. The CDR3: CASRTGISYEQYF. In DNA, the CDR3 is TGTGCCAGCAGGACAGGGATTTCCTACGAGCAGTACTTC. This sequence joins TRBV28 and TRBJ2-7; 7 bases are a match to TRBD1. Germline CDR1 reads MDHEN; CDR2 reads SYDVKM. J was trimmed by 1 base and V by 6 bases; bases with no gene match: 3. This CDR3 is built from 13 residues.

The V and J genes are TRBV3-1 and TRBJ2-3; D gene ambiguous. Per germline, CDR1 LGHDT and CDR2 YNNKEL (reference sequence). V gave up 1 base and J gave up 1 base, with 12 bases separating them. The CDR3 totals 16 residues. The CDR3 nucleotides are TGTGCCAGCAGCCAAGTAGAGGTTTGGGGCACAGATACGCAGTATTTT. This encodes CASSQVEVWGTDTQYF.

This clonotype was seen many times. The rearrangement joins TRBV15 to TRBJ1-4, with 7 bases aligning to TRBD1. This CDR3 has 18 amino acids. The V gene's germline CDR1 is LNHNV and CDR2 YYDKDF (reference sequence). V was clipped by 4 bases and J by 5 bases; unmatched bases: 16. The CDR3 nucleotides read TGTGCCACCAGCACAACAAACATCGGGGGACAGACGAATGAAAAACTGTTTTTT. Translating gives CATSTTNIGGQTNEKLFF.

This clonotype was observed at least ten times. This chain joins TRBV20-1 and TRBJ2-3, with D tentatively TRBD2 (6 bases). Germline V gene data show CDR1 as DFQATT and CDR2 as SNEGSKA (reference sequence). The length of the CDR3 is 16 residues. The germline V and J ends were trimmed by 3 bases and 0 bases, with 16 bases remaining between them. As DNA, the CDR3 is TGCAGTGCTAGTAGCGGCTCCCCAGCTAGCACAGATACGCAGTATTTT. The encoded protein is CSASSGSPASTDTQYF.

This clonotype is a singleton in its sample. The chain joins TRBV20-1 to TRBJ2-1; D is undetermined. Between the trimmed V and J ends, which lost 3 bases and 4 bases, there was a span of 16 bases. This CDR3 contains 15 residues. In germline, CDR1 is DFQATT, CDR2 SNEGSKA (reference sequence). DNA of the CDR3: TGCAGTGCTAGTTTTTTGCGGCGTAATTACAATGAGCAGTTCTTC. As protein: CSASFLRRNYNEQFF.

This clonotype was seen only a few times. The CDR3 nucleotides are TGTGCCAGCAGCTTTCTCCGCGTTAGCGGGACCTTCTACGAGCAGTACTTC. It encodes CASSFLRVSGTFYEQYF. The genes are TRBV11-2 and TRBJ2-7; 8 positions match TRBD2. V shed 3 bases and J 3 bases; nucleotides not matched to a gene: 13. There are 17 residues in the CDR3. Germline CDR1 and CDR2: SGHAT and FQNNGV.

This clonotype has a handful of counts. CDR3 sequence reads: CASSVRWGPDTQYF. The CDR3 DNA sequence: TGTGCCAGCAGCGTTCGTTGGGGCCCAGATACGCAGTATTTT. V is TRBV13 and J is TRBJ2-3; perhaps TRBD1 as D (5 bases). Germline V gives CDR1 PRHDT, CDR2 FYEKMQ (reference sequence). This CDR3 is 14 amino acids long. V was shortened by 5 bases and J by 4 bases, with 13 bases between the two germline ends.

The chain joins TRBV19 to TRBJ2-6, with TRBD1 as a possible D gene (6 bases). The CDR3 is 16 residues long. The V end was cut by 7 bases, the J end by 0 bases, with 13 bases between. Germline CDR1 reads LNHDA; CDR2 reads SQIVND (reference sequence). CDR3 residues: CASIHRDRSGANVLTF. DNA for the CDR3: TGTGCCAGTATTCACAGGGACCGCTCTGGGGCCAACGTCCTGACTTTC.

This chain connects TRBV7-2 to TRBJ2-5; D not resolved. CDR3 size: 14 residues. Trimming pared 0 bases from V and 5 bases from J, leaving 10 bases between. Germline V gives CDR1 SGHTA, CDR2 FQGNSA. CDR3 coding DNA: TGTGCCAGCAGCTTAGCCCGGGTGGAGGAGACCCAGTACTTC. This codes for CASSLARVEETQYF.

At least ten counts were recorded for this clonotype. The chain uses TRBV4-1 and TRBJ1-1; D not certain. There are 15 residues in the CDR3. The V gene's germline CDR1 is MGHRA and CDR2 YSYEKL. V lost 2 bases and J 3 bases, leaving 13 bases between the germline ends. The CDR3 sequence: CASSQPILRDTEAFF. The CDR3 bases are TGCGCCAGCAGCCAACCGATACTTAGGGACACTGAAGCTTTCTTT.

This clonotype was recorded many times. This chain joins TRBV11-3 and TRBJ2-5; D may be TRBD2 (6 bases). Per germline, CDR1 SGHNT and CDR2 YENEEA. The V end lost 5 bases, the J end lost 5 bases, and 12 bases lay between the germline ends. The CDR3 consists of 13 residues. This CDR3 is CASSGGLRETQYF. The CDR3 coding sequence is TGTGCCAGCAGCGGGGGACTCCGGGAGACCCAGTACTTC.

In the case of this clonotype: With a much larger clone just one base away, this may be a read error. The rearrangement links TRBV11-2 to TRBJ2-7; TRBD1 matches 7 bases. Trimming at V came to 5 bases and at J to 7 bases, leaving 14 bases not matched to a gene. The CDR3 loop spans 15 amino acids. From germline, CDR1 is SGHAT and CDR2 FQNNGV. Here the CDR3 DNA reads TGTGCCAGCAGCCCTGGGGGACAGCTCTACAATGAGCAGTACTTC. This encodes CASSPGGQLYNEQYF. The full variable domain, rest sourced from reference TRBV11-2 and TRBJ2-7, is EAGVAQSPRYKIIEKRQSVAFWCNPISGHATLYWYQQILGQGPKLLIQFQNNGVVDDSQLPKDRFSAERLKGVDSTLKIQPAKLEDSAVYLCASSPGGQLYNEQYFGPGTRLTVT.

There are many counts of this clonotype. The rearrangement links TRBV12-3 or TRBV12-4 to TRBJ2-7; D gene uncertain. The CDR3 totals 14 residues. Trimming cost V 6 bases and J 2 bases, with 14 bases left between them. For the CDR3, the DNA is TGTGCCAGCAGCCCAAGCCCGGACCCCTACGAGCAGTACTTC. Amino acids: CASSPSPDPYEQYF.

Remarks on this clonotype: This may be a read error: a much more frequent sequence differs by one nucleotide. This rearrangement joins TRBV2 to TRBJ2-1; D unresolved. Germline loops: CDR1 SNHLY, CDR2 FYNNEI. This CDR3 region has 14 residues. The CDR3 bases are TGTGCCAGCAAAGAGGCCCACTCCTACAGTGAGCAGTTCTTC. It is translated as CASKEAHSYSEQFF.

The table lists this clonotype with a few counts. A much bigger clone sits one base away, suggesting this may be a read error. The chain links TRBV28 to TRBJ2-2; D tentatively fits TRBD1 or TRBD2 (5 bases each). CDR1 is MDHEN, CDR2 SYDVKM, per germline. The CDR3 consists of 16 residues. Written as DNA, the CDR3 is TGTGCCAGCGTTCCCATGGCAGGGATGAACACCGGGGAGCTGTCTTTT. Its translation is CASVPMAGMNTGELSF.

This clonotype was observed many times. The genes are TRBV30 and TRBJ2-7; 11 bases fit TRBD2. The CDR3 extends over 14 amino acids. The V and J ends lost 3 bases and 5 bases, in that order; junction bases with no gene match: 6. Germline V gene data show CDR1 as GTSNPN and CDR2 as SVGIG (reference sequence). CDR3 protein: CAWRVAGGPHEQYF. The CDR3 DNA is TGTGCCTGGAGGGTAGCGGGAGGGCCCCACGAGCAGTACTTC.

This rearrangement joins TRBV18 to TRBJ2-5; TRBD1 is a possible D gene (6 bases). The germline V gene has CDR1 KGHSH and CDR2 LQKENI. This CDR3 contains 16 residues. V lost 3 bases to trimming and J lost 2 bases, with 16 bases between them. For the CDR3, the DNA is TGTGCCAGCTCACCGGGACAACGAAAGATACAAGAGACCCAGTACTTC. It specifies CASSPGQRKIQETQYF.

This clonotype was counted many times. The chain uses TRBV28 and TRBJ2-1; D not certain. Germline CDR1 is MDHEN and CDR2 is SYDVKM. V was shortened by 2 bases and J by 7 bases, with 6 bases between the two germline ends. CDR3 length: 12 amino acids. CDR3 nucleotide sequence: TGTGCCAGCAGTTTAATGCGGAATGAGCAGTTCTTC. This encodes CASSLMRNEQFF.

The chain couples TRBV20-1 to TRBJ1-4; TRBD1 might be the D (5 bases). CDR1 DFQATT and CDR2 SNEGSKA come from the germline V gene (reference sequence). V lost 5 bases and J 4 bases, leaving 11 bases between the germline ends. There are 13 residues in the CDR3. The CDR3 region is CSAADIFNEKLFF. The CDR3 DNA sequence: TGCAGTGCTGCGGACATTTTTAATGAAAAACTGTTTTTT.

In its sample, this clonotype was seen a few times. This chain uses TRBV30 with TRBJ2-2; possible D gene TRBD2, 6 bases. The germline gives CDR1 GTSNPN, CDR2 SVGIG (reference sequence). V lost 2 bases and J lost 3, with 10 bases in between. CDR3 size: 14 residues. For the CDR3, the DNA is TGTGCCTGGAGTCGGGGGAGCGACACCGGGGAGCTGTTTTTT. This translates into CAWSRGSDTGELFF.

The table lists this clonotype with a few counts. This chain links TRBV7-2 with TRBJ1-1, with a weak D call TRBD1 (5 bases). The V end lost 3 bases, the J end lost 5 bases, and 13 bases lay between the germline ends. Germline V lookup: CDR1 SGHTA, CDR2 FQGNSA. The CDR3 sequence is 14 residues long. The CDR3 protein is CASSFDPGGTEAFF. CDR3 sequence (DNA): TGTGCCAGCAGCTTCGACCCCGGGGGAACTGAAGCTTTCTTT.

The rearrangement uses TRBV25-1 and TRBJ1-2, with D unclear. The germline CDR1 and CDR2 sequences are MGHDK and SYGVNS. The CDR3 is 12 amino acids. The ends were cut back, 4 bases at V and 7 bases at J, with 10 bases in the middle. As DNA, the CDR3 is TGTGCCAGCAGTGCCCCTTACCGTGGCTACACCTTC. Translated: CASSAPYRGYTF.

This clonotype was seen many times. The CDR3 loop is CASGSRTSGSQYF. The CDR3 nucleotides are TGTGCTAGTGGTTCTCGGACTAGCGGGAGCCAGTACTTC. V is TRBV12-5 and J is TRBJ2-7; 13 nucleotides match TRBD2. Germline CDR1 reads LGHNT; CDR2 reads FRNRAP. The CDR3 has 13 residues. The V and J ends lost 4 bases and 10 bases, in that order; junction bases with no gene match: 4.

This clonotype was detected many times. The chain employs TRBV11-2 and TRBJ2-7, with D perhaps assigned TRBD1 or TRBD2 (5 bases each). With 2 bases removed from V and 1 base from J, the gap between germline ends came to 15 bases. Germline loops: CDR1 SGHAT, CDR2 FQNNGV. The CDR3 loop spans 16 amino acids. For the CDR3, the DNA is TGTGCCAGCAGCTTAAGCGCTCGGGGCTCATCCTACGAGCAGTACTTC. Translated, it gives CASSLSARGSSYEQYF. The whole variable domain, remainder taken from reference TRBV11-2 and TRBJ2-7, is EAGVAQSPRYKIIEKRQSVAFWCNPISGHATLYWYQQILGQGPKLLIQFQNNGVVDDSQLPKDRFSAERLKGVDSTLKIQPAKLEDSAVYLCASSLSARGSSYEQYFGPGTRLTVT.

This clonotype has more than one count but fewer than ten. This chain connects TRBV5-1 to TRBJ1-6; TRBD1 matches at 7 bases. The CDR3 has 15 residues. Per the germline V gene, CDR1 is SGHRS and CDR2 is YFSETQ. Unmatched junction bases numbered 3, after V lost 1 base and J lost 5 bases. The CDR3 DNA reads TGCGCCAGCAGCTTGCCAACAGGGGATAATTCACCCCTCCACTTT. This sequence encodes CASSLPTGDNSPLHF. Complete variable domain (other parts from reference TRBV5-1 and TRBJ1-6): KAGVTQTPRYLIKTRGQQVTLSCSPISGHRSVSWYQQTPGQGLQFLFEYFSETQRNKGNFPGRFSGRQFSNSRSEMNVSTLELGDSALYLCASSLPTGDNSPLHFGNGTRLTVT.

Many counts were recorded for this clonotype. This rearrangement joins TRBV27 to TRBJ2-7; perhaps TRBD1 as D (5 bases). From germline, CDR1 is MNHEY and CDR2 SMNVEV (reference sequence). Between the trimmed V and J ends, which lost 3 bases and 3 bases, there was a span of 15 bases. The CDR3 covers 15 residues. In DNA, the CDR3 is TGTGCCAGCAGTTTCCTTGGCCAGGGTGACTACGAGCAGTACTTC. It is translated as CASSFLGQGDYEQYF.

This clonotype was seen many times. The chain has TRBV28 and TRBJ1-2; D call uncertain. Germline values: CDR1 MDHEN, CDR2 SYDVKM. The V gene lost 1 base and the J gene lost 2 bases, with 8 bases spanning the gap. The CDR3 runs 14 residues. The CDR3 nucleotides are TGTGCCAGCAGTTTATTCCAGGACAACTATGGCTACACCTTC. Translation gives CASSLFQDNYGYTF.

At least ten counts were recorded for this clonotype. The J gene is TRBJ1-4, the V gene TRBV20-1; D not resolved. V was trimmed by 5 bases and J by 8 bases, leaving 12 bases between them. Germline values: CDR1 DFQATT, CDR2 SNEGSKA (reference sequence). The CDR3 has 12 residues. The CDR3 sequence: CSAGNNEEKLFF. The CDR3, as DNA: TGCAGTGCTGGTAACAATGAAGAAAAACTGTTTTTT.